This TCR beta chain was sequenced for a study of blood T cell repertoires in COVID-19. Study background: From T cells, B-cell-depleted T cells, or PBMCs came the material, which was cDNA or gDNA.

Generated by immunoSEQ multiplex PCR, the TCRdb table keeps only in-frame clones and is missing some. Of more than 150,000 clones listed, 80% to 85% are singletons. Individuals drawn from approximately 22 US areas were roughly 18 to 100 years old. Assignment of participants to cohorts was predicated upon participant-reported clinical history. The CDR3 length is 12 residues. The V gene's germline CDR1 is SNHLY and CDR2 FYNNEI. Trimming removed 6 bases from V and 11 bases from J, with 14 bases in between. Sequenced material: PBMCs or T cells enriched from blood (not recorded which). The rearrangement uses TRBV2 and TRBJ1-3; D gene ambiguous. The source is a woman between 50 and 59 years old who had recovered from COVID-19. CDR3 region: CASSAMVRAIYF. CDR3 DNA sequence: TGTGCCAGCAGCGCCATGGTACGGGCCATATATTTT. The variable domain in full, with the rest retrieved from reference TRBV2 and TRBJ1-3, is EPEVTQTPSHQVTQMGQEVILRCVPISNHLYFYWYRQILGQKVEFLVSFYNNEISEKSEIFDDQFSVERPDGSNFTLKIRSTKLEDSAMYFCASSAMVRAIYFGEGSWLTVV.